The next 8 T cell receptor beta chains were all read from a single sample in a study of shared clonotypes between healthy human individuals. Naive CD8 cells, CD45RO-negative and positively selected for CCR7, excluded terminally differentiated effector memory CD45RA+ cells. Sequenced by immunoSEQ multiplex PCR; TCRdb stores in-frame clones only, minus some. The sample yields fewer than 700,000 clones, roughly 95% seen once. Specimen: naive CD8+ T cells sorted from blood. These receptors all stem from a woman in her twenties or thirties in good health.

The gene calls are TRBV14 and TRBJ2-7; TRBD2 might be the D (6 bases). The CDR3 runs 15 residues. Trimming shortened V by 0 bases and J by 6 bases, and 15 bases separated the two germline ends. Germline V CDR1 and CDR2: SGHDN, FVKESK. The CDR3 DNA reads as TGTGCCAGCAGCCAAGAGTCCAGCGGGCTTTTCGAGCAGTACTTC. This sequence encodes CASSQESSGLFEQYF.

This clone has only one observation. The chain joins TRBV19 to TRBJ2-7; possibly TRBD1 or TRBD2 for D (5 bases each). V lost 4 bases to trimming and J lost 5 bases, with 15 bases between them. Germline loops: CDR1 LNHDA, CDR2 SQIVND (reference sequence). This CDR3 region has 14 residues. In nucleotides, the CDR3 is TGTGCCAGTAGTACAGGGAGTTTTACCCACGAGCAGTACTTC. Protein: CASSTGSFTHEQYF.

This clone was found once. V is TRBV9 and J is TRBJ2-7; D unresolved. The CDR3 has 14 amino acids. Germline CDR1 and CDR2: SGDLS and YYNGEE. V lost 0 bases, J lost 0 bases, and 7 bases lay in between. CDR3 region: CASSVDTDSYEQYF. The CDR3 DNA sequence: TGTGCCAGCAGCGTAGACACTGACTCCTACGAGCAGTACTTC.

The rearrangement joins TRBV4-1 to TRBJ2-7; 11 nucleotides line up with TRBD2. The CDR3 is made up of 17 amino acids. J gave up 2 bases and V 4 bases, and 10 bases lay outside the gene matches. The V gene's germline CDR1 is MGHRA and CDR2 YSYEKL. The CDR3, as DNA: TGCGCCAGCAGCCCTCACCAAATGACTAGCGGGACCTACGAGCAGTACTTC. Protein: CASSPHQMTSGTYEQYF.

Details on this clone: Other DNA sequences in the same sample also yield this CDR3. The CDR3, as DNA: TGTGCCAGCAGCACCGGGACAACCTACGAGCAGTACTTC. Translating gives CASSTGTTYEQYF. The genes are TRBV11-2 and TRBJ2-7; a weak D match, TRBD1 (6 bases). V lost 5 bases and J 2 bases, leaving 10 bases between the germline ends. CDR1 and CDR2 from the germline V gene are SGHAT and FQNNGV. The length of the CDR3 is 13 residues. Full variable domain (missing parts from reference TRBV11-2 and TRBJ2-7): EAGVAQSPRYKIIEKRQSVAFWCNPISGHATLYWYQQILGQGPKLLIQFQNNGVVDDSQLPKDRFSAERLKGVDSTLKIQPAKLEDSAVYLCASSTGTTYEQYFGPGTRLTVT.

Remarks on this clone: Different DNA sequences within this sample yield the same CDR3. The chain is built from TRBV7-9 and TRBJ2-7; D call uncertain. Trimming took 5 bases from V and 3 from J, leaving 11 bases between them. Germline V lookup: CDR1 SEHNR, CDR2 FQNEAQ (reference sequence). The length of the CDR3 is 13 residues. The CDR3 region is CASSRGASYEQYF. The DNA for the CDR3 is TGTGCCAGCAGCCGCGGTGCTAGCTACGAGCAGTACTTC.

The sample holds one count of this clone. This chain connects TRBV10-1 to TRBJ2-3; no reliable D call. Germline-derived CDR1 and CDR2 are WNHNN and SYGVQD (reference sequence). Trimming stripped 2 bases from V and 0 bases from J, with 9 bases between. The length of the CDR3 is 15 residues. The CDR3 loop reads CASSEGFASTDTQYF. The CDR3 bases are TGCGCCAGCAGTGAGGGGTTTGCTAGCACAGATACGCAGTATTTT.

This chain's CDR3 is CASSNNTKRPYNEQFF. In DNA, the CDR3 is TGTGCCAGTAGCAATAATACAAAGAGACCCTACAATGAGCAGTTCTTC. The chain links TRBV19 to TRBJ2-1, with D uncertain. Per germline, CDR1 LNHDA and CDR2 SQIVND (reference sequence). The length of the CDR3 is 16 residues. V was cut by 6 bases and J by 2 bases, with 17 bases left in between.